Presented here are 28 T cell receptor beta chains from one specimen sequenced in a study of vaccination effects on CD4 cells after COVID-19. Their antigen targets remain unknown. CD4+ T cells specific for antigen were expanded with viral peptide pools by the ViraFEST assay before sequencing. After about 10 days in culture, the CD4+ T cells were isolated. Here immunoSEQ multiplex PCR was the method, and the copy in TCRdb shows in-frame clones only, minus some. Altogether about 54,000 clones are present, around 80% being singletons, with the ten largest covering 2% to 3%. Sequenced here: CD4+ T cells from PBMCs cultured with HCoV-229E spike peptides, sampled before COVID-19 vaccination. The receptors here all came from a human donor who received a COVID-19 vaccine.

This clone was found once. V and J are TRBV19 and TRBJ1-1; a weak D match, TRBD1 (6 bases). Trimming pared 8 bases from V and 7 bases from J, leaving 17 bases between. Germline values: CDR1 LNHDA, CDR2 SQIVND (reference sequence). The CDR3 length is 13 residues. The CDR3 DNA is TGTGCCAGTCGAACCCAGGGGCCGCGTGAAGCTTTCTTT. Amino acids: CASRTQGPREAFF. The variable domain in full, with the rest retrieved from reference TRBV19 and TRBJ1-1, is DGGITQSPKYLFRKEGQNVTLSCEQNLNHDAMYWYRQDPGQGLRLIYYSQIVNDFQKGDIAEGYSVSREKKESFPLTVTSAQKNPTAFYLCASRTQGPREAFFGQGTRLTVV.

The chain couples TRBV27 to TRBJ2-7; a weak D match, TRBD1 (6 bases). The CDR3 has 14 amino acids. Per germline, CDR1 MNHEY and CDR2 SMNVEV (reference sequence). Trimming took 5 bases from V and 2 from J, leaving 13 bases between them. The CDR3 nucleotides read TGTGCCAGCAGTCCTCAGGGGATACCCTACGAGCAGTACGTC. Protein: CASSPQGIPYEQYV.

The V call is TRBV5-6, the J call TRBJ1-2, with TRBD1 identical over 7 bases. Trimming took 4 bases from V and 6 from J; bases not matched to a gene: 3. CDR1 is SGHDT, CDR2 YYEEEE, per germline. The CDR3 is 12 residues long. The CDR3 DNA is TGTGCCAGCAGCCGAGGGGGCGATGGCTACACCTTC. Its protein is CASSRGGDGYTF.

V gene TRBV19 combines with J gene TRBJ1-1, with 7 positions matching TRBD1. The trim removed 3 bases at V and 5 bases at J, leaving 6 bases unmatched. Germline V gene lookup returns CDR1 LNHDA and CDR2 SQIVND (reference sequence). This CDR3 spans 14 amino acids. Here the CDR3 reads CASSIDRARTEAFF. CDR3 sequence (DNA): TGTGCCAGTAGTATTGACAGGGCGAGGACTGAAGCTTTCTTT. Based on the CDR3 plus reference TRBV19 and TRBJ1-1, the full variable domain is DGGITQSPKYLFRKEGQNVTLSCEQNLNHDAMYWYRQDPGQGLRLIYYSQIVNDFQKGDIAEGYSVSREKKESFPLTVTSAQKNPTAFYLCASSIDRARTEAFFGQGTRLTVV.

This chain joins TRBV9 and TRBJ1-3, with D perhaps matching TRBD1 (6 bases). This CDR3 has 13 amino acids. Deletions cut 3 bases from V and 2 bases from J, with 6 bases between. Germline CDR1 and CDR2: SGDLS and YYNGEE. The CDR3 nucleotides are TGTGCCAGCAGCGGGACAGCTGGAAACACCATATATTTT. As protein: CASSGTAGNTIYF.

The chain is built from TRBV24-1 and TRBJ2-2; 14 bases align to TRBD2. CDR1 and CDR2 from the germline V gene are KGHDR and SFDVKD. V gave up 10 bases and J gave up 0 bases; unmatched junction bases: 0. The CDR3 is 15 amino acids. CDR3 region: CATTSGGANTGELFF. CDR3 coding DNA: TGTGCCACGACTAGCGGGGGGGCGAACACCGGGGAGCTGTTTTTT.

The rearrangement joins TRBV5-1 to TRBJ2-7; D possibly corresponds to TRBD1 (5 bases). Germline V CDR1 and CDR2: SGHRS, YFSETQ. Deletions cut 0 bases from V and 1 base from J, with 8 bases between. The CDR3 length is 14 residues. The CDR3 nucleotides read TGCGCCAGCAGCTTGGTCCACAGGTCCTACGAGCAGTACGTC. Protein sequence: CASSLVHRSYEQYV.

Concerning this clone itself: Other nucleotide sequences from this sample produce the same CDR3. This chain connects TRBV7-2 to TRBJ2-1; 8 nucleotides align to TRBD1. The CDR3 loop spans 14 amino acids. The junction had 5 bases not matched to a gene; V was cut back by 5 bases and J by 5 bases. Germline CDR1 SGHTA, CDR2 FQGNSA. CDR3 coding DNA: TGTGCCAGCAGCCCCGGACAGGGCCACAATGAGCAGTTCTTC. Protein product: CASSPGQGHNEQFF.

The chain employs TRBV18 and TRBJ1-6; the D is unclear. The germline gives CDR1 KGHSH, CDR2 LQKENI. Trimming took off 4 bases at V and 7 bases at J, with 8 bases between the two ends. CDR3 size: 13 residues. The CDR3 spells CASSQNGNSPLHF. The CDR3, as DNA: TGTGCCAGCTCACAGAACGGCAATTCACCCCTCCACTTT.

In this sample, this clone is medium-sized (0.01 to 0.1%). The CDR3: CASSPPGSEETQYF. For the CDR3, the DNA is TGTGCCAGCAGCCCCCCGGGGAGCGAAGAGACCCAGTACTTC. The gene calls are TRBV13 and TRBJ2-5; D may be TRBD2 (5 bases). CDR1 PRHDT and CDR2 FYEKMQ come from the germline V gene (reference sequence). This CDR3 spans 14 amino acids. Between the trimmed V and J ends, which lost 5 bases and 3 bases, there was a span of 13 bases. The whole variable domain, filled in from reference TRBV13 and TRBJ2-5, reads AAGVIQSPRHLIKEKRETATLKCYPIPRHDTVYWYQQGPGQDPQFLISFYEKMQSDKGSIPDRFSAQQFSDYHSELNMSSLELGDSALYFCASSPPGSEETQYFGPGTRLLVL.

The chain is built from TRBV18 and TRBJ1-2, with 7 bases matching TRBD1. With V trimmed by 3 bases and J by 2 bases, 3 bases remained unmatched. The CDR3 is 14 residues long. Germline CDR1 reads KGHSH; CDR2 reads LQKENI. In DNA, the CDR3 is TGTGCCAGCTCACCCGACAGGGAGAACTATGGCTACACCTTC. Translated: CASSPDRENYGYTF.

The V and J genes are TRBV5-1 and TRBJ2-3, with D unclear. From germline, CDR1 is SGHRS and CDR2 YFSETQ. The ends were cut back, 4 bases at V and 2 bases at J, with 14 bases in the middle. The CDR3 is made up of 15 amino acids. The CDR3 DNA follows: TGCGCCAGCAGCATCGACGGCAGAGTCACAGATACGCAGTATTTT. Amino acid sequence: CASSIDGRVTDTQYF. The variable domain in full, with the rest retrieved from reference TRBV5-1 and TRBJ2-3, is KAGVTQTPRYLIKTRGQQVTLSCSPISGHRSVSWYQQTPGQGLQFLFEYFSETQRNKGNFPGRFSGRQFSNSRSEMNVSTLELGDSALYLCASSIDGRVTDTQYFGPGTRLTVL.

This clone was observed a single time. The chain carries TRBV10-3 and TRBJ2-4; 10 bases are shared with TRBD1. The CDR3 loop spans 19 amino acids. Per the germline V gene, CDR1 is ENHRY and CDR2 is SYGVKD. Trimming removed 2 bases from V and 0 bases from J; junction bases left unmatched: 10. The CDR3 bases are TGTGCCATCAGTGAGACTACTACTGGACAGGGGGTAGCCAAAAACATTCAGTACTTC. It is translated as CAISETTTGQGVAKNIQYF.

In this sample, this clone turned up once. The DNA for the CDR3 is TGTGCCACCCCTTTAGCGCGGGGGGTCTACAATGAGCAGTTCTTC. It specifies CATPLARGVYNEQFF. The chain links TRBV6-5 to TRBJ2-1, with 8 bases aligning to TRBD2. Germline lookup yields CDR1 MNHEY and CDR2 SVGAGI. V was clipped by 10 bases and J by 3 bases; unmatched bases: 11. The CDR3 runs 15 residues.

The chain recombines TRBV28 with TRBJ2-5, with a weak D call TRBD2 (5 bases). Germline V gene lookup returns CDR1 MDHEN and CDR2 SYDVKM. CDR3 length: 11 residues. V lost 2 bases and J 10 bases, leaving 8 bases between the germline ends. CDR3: CASSLAGIQYF. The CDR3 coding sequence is TGTGCCAGCAGTTTAGCCGGGATCCAGTACTTC. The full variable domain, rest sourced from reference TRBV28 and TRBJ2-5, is DVKVTQSSRYLVKRTGEKVFLECVQDMDHENMFWYRQDPGLGLRLIYFSYDVKMKEKGDIPEGYSVSREKKERFSLILESASTNQTSMYLCASSLAGIQYFGPGTRLLVL.

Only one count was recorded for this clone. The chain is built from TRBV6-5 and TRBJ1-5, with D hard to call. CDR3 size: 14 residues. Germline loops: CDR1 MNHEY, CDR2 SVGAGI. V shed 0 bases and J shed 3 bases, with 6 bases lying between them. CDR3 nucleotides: TGTGCCAGCAGTTACTCCCTCAACAATCAGCCCCAGCATTTT. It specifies CASSYSLNNQPQHF.

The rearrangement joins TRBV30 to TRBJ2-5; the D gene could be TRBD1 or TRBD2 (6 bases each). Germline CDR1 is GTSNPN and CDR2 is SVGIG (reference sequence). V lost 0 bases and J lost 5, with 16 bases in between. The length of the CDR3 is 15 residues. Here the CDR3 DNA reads TGTGCCTGGAGTGTATCTCCGGGGGCGGTCGAGACCCAGTACTTC. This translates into CAWSVSPGAVETQYF.

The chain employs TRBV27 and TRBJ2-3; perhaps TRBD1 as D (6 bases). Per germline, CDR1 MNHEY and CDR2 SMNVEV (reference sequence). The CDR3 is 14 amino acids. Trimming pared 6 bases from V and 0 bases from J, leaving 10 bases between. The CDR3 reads CASRLGQSTDTQYF. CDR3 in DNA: TGTGCCAGCAGACTAGGACAGAGCACAGATACGCAGTATTTT.

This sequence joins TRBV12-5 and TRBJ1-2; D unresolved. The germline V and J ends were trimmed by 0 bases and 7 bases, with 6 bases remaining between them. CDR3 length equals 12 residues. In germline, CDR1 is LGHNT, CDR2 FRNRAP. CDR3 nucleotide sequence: TGTGCTAGTGGTTTGGTACGCGGTGGCTACACCTTC. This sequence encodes CASGLVRGGYTF. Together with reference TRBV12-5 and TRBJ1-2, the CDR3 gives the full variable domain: DARVTQTPRHKVTEMGQEVTMRCQPILGHNTVFWYRQTMMQGLELLAYFRNRAPLDDSGMPKDRFSAEMPDATLATLKIQPSEPRDSAVYFCASGLVRGGYTFGSGTRLTVV.

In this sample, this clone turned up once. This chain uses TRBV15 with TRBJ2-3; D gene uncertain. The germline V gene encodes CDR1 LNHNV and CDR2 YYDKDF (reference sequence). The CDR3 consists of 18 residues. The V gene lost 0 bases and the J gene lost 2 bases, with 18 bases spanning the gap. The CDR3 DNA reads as TGTGCCACCAGCAGAGATCATCCGGTTTTTGGTCCCACAGATACGCAGTATTTT. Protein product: CATSRDHPVFGPTDTQYF.

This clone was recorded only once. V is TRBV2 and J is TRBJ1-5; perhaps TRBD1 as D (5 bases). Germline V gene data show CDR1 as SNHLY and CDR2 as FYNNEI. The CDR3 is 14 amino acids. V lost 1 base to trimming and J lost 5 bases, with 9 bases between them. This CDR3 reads CASSEVAGDQPQHF. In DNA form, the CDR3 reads TGTGCCAGCAGTGAAGTGGCGGGGGATCAGCCCCAGCATTTT.

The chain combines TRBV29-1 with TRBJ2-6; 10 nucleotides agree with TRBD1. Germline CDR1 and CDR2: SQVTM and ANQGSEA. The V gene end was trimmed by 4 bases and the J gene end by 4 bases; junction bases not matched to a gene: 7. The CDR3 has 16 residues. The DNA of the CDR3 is TGCAGCGTTGTACGACAGGGGGCGAGCGGGGCCAACGTCCTGACTTTC. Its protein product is CSVVRQGASGANVLTF.

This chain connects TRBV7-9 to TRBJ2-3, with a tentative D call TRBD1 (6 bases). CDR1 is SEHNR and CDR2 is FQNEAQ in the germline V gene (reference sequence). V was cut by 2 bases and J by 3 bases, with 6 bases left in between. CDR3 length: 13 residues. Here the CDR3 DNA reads TGTGCCAGCAGCTTAACAGGGACAGATACGCAGTATTTT. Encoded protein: CASSLTGTDTQYF. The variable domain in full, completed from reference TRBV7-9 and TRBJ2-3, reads DTGVSQNPRHKITKRGQNVTFRCDPISEHNRLYWYRQTLGQGPEFLTYFQNEAQLEKSRLLSDRFSAERPKGSFSTLEIQRTEQGDSAMYLCASSLTGTDTQYFGPGTRLTVL.

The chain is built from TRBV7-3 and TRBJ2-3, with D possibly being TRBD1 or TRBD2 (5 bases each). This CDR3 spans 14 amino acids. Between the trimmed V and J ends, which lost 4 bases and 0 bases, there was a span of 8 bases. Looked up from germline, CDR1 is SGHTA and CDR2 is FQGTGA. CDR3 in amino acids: CASSYRDSTDTQYF. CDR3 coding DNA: TGTGCCAGCAGCTACCGGGACAGCACAGATACGCAGTATTTT.

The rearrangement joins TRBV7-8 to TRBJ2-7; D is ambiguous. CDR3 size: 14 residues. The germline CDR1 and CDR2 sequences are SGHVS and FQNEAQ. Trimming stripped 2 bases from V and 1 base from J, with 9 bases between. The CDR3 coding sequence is TGTGCCAGCAGCTTAAACACGGGTTCCTACGAGCAGTACGTC. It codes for CASSLNTGSYEQYV.

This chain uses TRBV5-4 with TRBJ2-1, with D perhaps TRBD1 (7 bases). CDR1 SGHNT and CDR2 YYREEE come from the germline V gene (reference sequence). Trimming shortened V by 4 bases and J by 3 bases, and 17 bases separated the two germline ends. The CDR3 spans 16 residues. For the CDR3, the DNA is TGTGCCAGCAGCCAGGGGGGTGACTCGATCTACAATGAGCAGTTCTTC. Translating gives CASSQGGDSIYNEQFF.

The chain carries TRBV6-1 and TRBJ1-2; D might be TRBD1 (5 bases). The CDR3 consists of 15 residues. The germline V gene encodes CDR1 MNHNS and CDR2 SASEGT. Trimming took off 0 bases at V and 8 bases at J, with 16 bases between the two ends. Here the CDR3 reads CASSEAQGGPEGYTF. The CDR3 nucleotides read TGTGCCAGCAGTGAAGCTCAGGGAGGTCCTGAAGGCTACACCTTC.

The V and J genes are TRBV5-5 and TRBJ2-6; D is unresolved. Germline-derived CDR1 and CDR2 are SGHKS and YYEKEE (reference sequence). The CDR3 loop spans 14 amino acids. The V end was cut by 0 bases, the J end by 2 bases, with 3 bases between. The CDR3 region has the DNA TGTGCCAGCAGCTTGGTTGCTGGGGCCAACGTCCTGACTTTC. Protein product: CASSLVAGANVLTF.